These T cell receptor beta chains were read from a single sample in a study of blood T cell repertoires in COVID-19. Clones were sequenced by immunoSEQ multiplex PCR, and TCRdb holds only the in-frame ones, with some missing. The table includes about 530,000 clones, about 89% detected once. Sequencing was performed on peripheral blood. These receptors were taken from a woman aged 50 to 60 with COVID-19, enrolled during active disease. Both conserved end residues are part of each CDR3. A D gene is named only where the DNA matches it firmly. A row's size may be missing; if present it is once, few, many or a size class.

>TRBD2|TRBV28|.|TRBJ2-3
TGTGCCAGCAGTTCCCGGCAGCGGGGGGGGCCAGATACGCAGTATTTT
CASSSRQRGGPDTQYF
>TRBD1|TRBV5-5|.|TRBJ1-6
TGTGCCAGCAGCTGGGGGACAGGGGATAATTCACCCCTCCACTTT
CASSWGTGDNSPLHF
>TRBD2|TRBV6-5|.|TRBJ2-1
TGTGCCAGCCAGCGGGGCTATTACAATGAGCAGTTCTTC
CASQRGYYNEQFF
>.|TRBV14|.|TRBJ1-1
TGTGCCAGCGCTCCCCGGAGGAGGGCTGAAGCTTTCTTT
CASAPRRRAEAFF
>.|TRBV27|.|TRBJ1-1
TGTGCCAGCAGTTTCTTGGGGGGGGGTACTGAAGCTTTCTTT
CASSFLGGGTEAFF
>.|TRBV5-1|once|TRBJ1-1
TGCGCCAGCAGCTTGCGACGGGGGACTGAAGCTTTCTTT
CASSLRRGTEAFF
>.|TRBV7-3|.|TRBJ1-4
TGTGCCAGCAGCCCTACCGGAGGGCTGAATGAAAAACTGTTTTTT
CASSPTGGLNEKLFF
>TRBD1|TRBV28|.|TRBJ2-3
TGTGCCAGCAAGGGACAGGGAACAGATACGCAGTATTTT
CASKGQGTDTQYF
>.|TRBV6-6|.|TRBJ1-2
TGTGCCCTGTCCCTGGCGGGGGGCGGCTATGGCTACACCTTC
CALSLAGGGYGYTF
>.|TRBV11-1|.|TRBJ1-1
TGTGCCAGCAGCTTATCGTTGAACACTGAAGCTTTCTTT
CASSLSLNTEAFF
>.|TRBV2|.|TRBJ1-1
TGTGCCAGCAGTGACTTCGGAGGAAACACTGAAGCTTTCTTT
CASSDFGGNTEAFF
>TRBD2|TRBV7-3|.|TRBJ2-5
TGTGCCAGCAGCTTAAACGGCCCCGGGAGGGAGACCCAGTACTTC
CASSLNGPGRETQYF
>.|TRBV11-2|.|TRBJ1-2
TGTGCCAGCAGTTGGGATAAAAGGGACTTTACCTATGGCTACACCTTC
CASSWDKRDFTYGYTF
>TRBD1|TRBV27|.|TRBJ2-1
TGTGCCAGCGGGACAGCTTACAATGAGCAGTTCTTC
CASGTAYNEQFF
>TRBD2|TRBV7-2|few|TRBJ2-1
TGTGCCAGCAGCCCGCGGGGGGGCAGCTCCTACAATGAGCAGTTCTTC
CASSPRGGSSYNEQFF
>.|TRBV7-8|.|TRBJ1-4
TGTGCCAGCAGCCCGAACGGGGGTCGGGCTAATGAAAAACTGTTTTTT
CASSPNGGRANEKLFF
>.|TRBV10-3|.|TRBJ1-2
TGTGCCATCAGTGAGGGCACAGGGACCCATGGCTACACCTTC
CAISEGTGTHGYTF
>TRBD1|TRBV5-1|once|TRBJ2-7
TGCGCCAGCAGCATCACCGGGACAGATGCCTACGAGCAGTACTTC
CASSITGTDAYEQYF
>.|TRBV29-1|.|TRBJ2-5
TGCAGCGTTCGGCTCCGGGGAGAGACCCAGTACTTC
CSVRLRGETQYF
>TRBD1|TRBV18|.|TRBJ1-2
TGTGCCAGCTCACCATATCTACAGGGGGCGTCATATGGCTACACCTTC
CASSPYLQGASYGYTF
>.|TRBV24-1|.|TRBJ1-1
TGTGCCACCAGTGATCGTCTGGGGGGTACAGCTTTCTTT
CATSDRLGGTAFF
>.|TRBV10-3|.|TRBJ2-5
TGTGCCATCAGTGAGTCTAAGGGAAGCGGAGAGACCCAGTACTTC
CAISESKGSGETQYF
>.|TRBV9|.|TRBJ2-1
TGTGCCAGCAGCGGGGGCACAGGAATCAATGAGCAGTTCTTC
CASSGGTGINEQFF
>.|TRBV6-1|.|TRBJ1-2
TGTGCCAGCAGTGAAGCGCAGCGGTCTGGGGGCTACACCTTC
CASSEAQRSGGYTF
>TRBD1|TRBV2|many|TRBJ1-2
TGTGCCAGCAGCGAAGACAGGGGCGATGGCTACACCTTC
CASSEDRGDGYTF
>.|TRBV5-1|.|TRBJ2-1
TGCGCCAGCAGCTTGATGGTTCGGGCCGGGGTTGACAATGAGCAGTTCTTC
CASSLMVRAGVDNEQFF
>TRBD1|TRBV28|.|TRBJ2-3
TGTGCCAGCGGACAGGGCCCCGATACGCAGTATTTT
CASGQGPDTQYF
>.|TRBV6-5|.|TRBJ1-2
TGTGCCAGCAACAGGGCCGCTACGAACTATGGCTACACCTTC
CASNRAATNYGYTF
>TRBD2|TRBV7-8|once|TRBJ2-4
TGTGCCAGCAGCTTAGTGATTTCAGGGAGGGGAAACATTCAGTACTTC
CASSLVISGRGNIQYF
>.|TRBV4-1|.|TRBJ2-7
TGCGCCAGCAGCCAACAAGGCGGGTCCTACGAGCAGTACTTC
CASSQQGGSYEQYF
>.|TRBV7-9|.|TRBJ1-3
TGTGCCAGCAGCTTCGGACAGAGCTCTGGAAACACCATATATTTT
CASSFGQSSGNTIYF
>TRBD2|TRBV19|.|TRBJ2-2
TGTGCCACCCAAAGGGTTAATAGCGGGGGGAACACCGGGGAGCTGTTTTTT
CATQRVNSGGNTGELFF